This TCR beta chain stems from a study of CD4 and CD8 cells across lung adenocarcinoma regions (dated by TCRdb to 2016 to 2019). Turning to the overall study: The study compared tumor centers with tumor margins to examine intratumor heterogeneity of the T cell receptor repertoire.

Donors were patients with localized lung adenocarcinoma, a subtype of non-small cell lung cancer. Samples were obtained from the margins of localized lung adenocarcinomas. CD8+ T cells from tumor tissue were profiled separately from CD4+ T cells for TCR repertoire analysis. Library creation used PCR. TCRdb lists the instrument as HiSeq X Ten. In TCRdb, the public reads were trimmed at Q25 with fastp and aligned with MiXCR, with productive beta chains retained. For every CDR3 protein sequence, its rows merge into one entry that carries the most common genes and DNA. The sample table records approximately 3,700 distinct CDR3 sequences; around 60% of these occur just once. The biggest ten clones account for 15% to 20% of the sample. This clonotype has only a few counts. The antigen it recognizes is unknown. There are no base qualities to consult, and no much larger clone falls within one base. The CDR3 sequence holds 16 residues, the cysteine and phenylalanine included. Only the CDR3 part of the read is kept: 48 bases, read in frame from the first base. From the germline V gene, CDR1 is MNHNS and CDR2 is SASEGT. Here V drops 0 bases and J drops 0 bases, and the junction holds 5 bases not matched to any gene.

This sequence was found in a female donor with lung adenocarcinoma. The CD4 and CD8 labels of this study may be unreliable. The sequence joins TRBV6-1 to TRBJ2-7; 7 nucleotides in the junction match TRBD2. The specimen was CD8+ T cells from the margin of a lung tumor. Per the publication, the cell subset or site label means: tumor margin region. The sequenced DNA is TGTGCCAGCAGTGAAGCGAAGCTAGCGGACTCCTACGAGCAGTACTTC. This encodes CASSEAKLADSYEQYF.